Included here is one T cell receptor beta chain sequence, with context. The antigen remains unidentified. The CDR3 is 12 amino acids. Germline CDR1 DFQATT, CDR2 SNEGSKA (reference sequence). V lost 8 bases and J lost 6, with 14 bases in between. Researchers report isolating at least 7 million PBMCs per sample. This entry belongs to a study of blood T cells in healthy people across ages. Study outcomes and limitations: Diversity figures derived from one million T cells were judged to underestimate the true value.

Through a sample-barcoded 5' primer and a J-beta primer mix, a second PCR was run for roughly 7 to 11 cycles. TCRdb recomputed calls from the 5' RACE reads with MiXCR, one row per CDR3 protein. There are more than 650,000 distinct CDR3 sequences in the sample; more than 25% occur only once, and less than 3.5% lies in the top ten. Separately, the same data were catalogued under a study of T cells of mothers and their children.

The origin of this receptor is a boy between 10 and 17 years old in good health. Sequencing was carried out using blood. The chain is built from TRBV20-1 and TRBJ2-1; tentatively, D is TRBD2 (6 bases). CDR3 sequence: CSPPWRGNEQFF. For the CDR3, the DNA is TGCAGTCCCCCGTGGCGGGGCAATGAGCAGTTCTTC.